One sample yielded the 17 T cell receptor beta chains listed below, sequenced in a study of cytomegalovirus exposure and HLA in healthy donors. PCR involved 60 Vbeta and 13 Jbeta primers. TCRdb's copy holds only in-frame clones and misses some; the assay was immunoSEQ multiplex PCR. This table has 60,000 to 70,000 clones, 60% to 80% appearing once. Sequencing input: PBMCs. These receptors were taken from a woman aged 40 to 55 in good health and CMV-seropositive.

This sequence joins TRBV20-1 and TRBJ1-1; D call uncertain. V was shortened by 3 bases and J by 7 bases, with 6 bases between the two germline ends. This CDR3 has 10 amino acids. Per the germline V gene, CDR1 is DFQATT and CDR2 is SNEGSKA (reference sequence). The CDR3 here is CSASRSEAFF. Here the CDR3 DNA reads TGCAGTGCTAGCCGGAGTGAAGCTTTCTTT.

V and J are TRBV30 and TRBJ1-1; D possibly corresponds to TRBD1 (6 bases). This CDR3 contains 12 residues. The V gene's germline CDR1 is GTSNPN and CDR2 SVGIG (reference sequence). The V end lost 7 bases, the J end lost 5 bases, and 14 bases lay between the germline ends. The CDR3, as DNA: TGTGCCTTCAAGGGAGGGGGAACTGAAGCTTTCTTT. Residues: CAFKGGGTEAFF. The whole variable domain, remainder taken from reference TRBV30 and TRBJ1-1, is SQTIHQWPATLVQPVGSPLSLECTVEGTSNPNLYWYRQAAGRGLQLLFYSVGIGQISSEVPQNLSASRPQDRQFILSSKKLLLSDSGFYLCAFKGGGTEAFFGQGTRLTVV.

The gene calls are TRBV27 and TRBJ1-5, with D tentatively TRBD1 (5 bases). The germline gives CDR1 MNHEY, CDR2 SMNVEV (reference sequence). CDR3 size: 13 residues. V lost 11 bases and J 1 base, leaving 12 bases between the germline ends. CDR3 residues: CAVAKGSNQPQHF. CDR3 DNA sequence: TGTGCCGTGGCCAAGGGGAGCAATCAGCCCCAGCATTTT.

The chain employs TRBV6-1 and TRBJ2-7; 9 bases align to TRBD2. The trim removed 2 bases at V and 3 bases at J, leaving 8 bases unmatched. Germline values: CDR1 MNHNS, CDR2 SASEGT. This CDR3 region has 16 residues. DNA for the CDR3: TGTGCCAGCAGTGAAAAGCGGGGGGTATCGGTCTACGAGCAGTACTTC. Amino acid sequence: CASSEKRGVSVYEQYF.

CDR3 in amino acids: CASSLEDQPQHF. CDR3 bases: TGTGCCAGCAGCTTGGAGGATCAGCCCCAGCATTTT. The chain joins TRBV28 to TRBJ1-5, with D uncertain. This CDR3 spans 12 amino acids. Germline CDR1 and CDR2: MDHEN and SYDVKM. The V end lost 6 bases, the J end lost 5 bases, and 8 bases lay between the germline ends.

This clone was counted a few times. V usage is TRBV4-3 and J usage is TRBJ1-1, with D possibly matching TRBD1 (5 bases). The CDR3 has 15 amino acids. V was shortened by 4 bases and J by 5 bases, with 17 bases between the two germline ends. CDR1 and CDR2 from the germline V gene are LGHNA and YSLEER. Here the CDR3 DNA reads TGCGCCAGCAGCCCCCACAGTGCGGGGGGAACTGAAGCTTTCTTT. Translated, it gives CASSPHSAGGTEAFF.

The V gene is TRBV6-1, the J gene TRBJ2-1; TRBD1 aligns across 9 bases. V lost 3 bases to trimming and J lost 9 bases; unmatched junction nucleotides: 6. The CDR3 runs 14 residues. Germline CDR1 and CDR2: MNHNS and SASEGT. For the CDR3, the DNA is TGTGCCAGCAGTGAGGGGACAGGGCTTGGTGAGCAGTTCTTC. It codes for CASSEGTGLGEQFF.

The rearrangement links TRBV19 to TRBJ1-3; possibly TRBD1 for D (6 bases). The CDR3 is made up of 17 amino acids. CDR1 and CDR2 (germline): LNHDA, SQIVND (reference sequence). Trimming cost V 1 base and J 0 bases, with 13 bases left between them. The CDR3 bases are TGTGCCAGTAGTATAGGAGGCACAGGGCTCTCTGGAAACACCATATATTTT. It codes for CASSIGGTGLSGNTIYF.

The V gene is TRBV29-1, the J gene TRBJ1-2, with D hard to call. CDR1 and CDR2 from the germline V gene are SQVTM and ANQGSEA. The length of the CDR3 is 12 residues. V gave up 2 bases and J gave up 2 bases, with 6 bases separating them. CDR3 nucleotide sequence: TGCAGCGTTGAAAGTCAGAACTATGGCTACACCTTC. Translation: CSVESQNYGYTF.

The chain joins TRBV18 to TRBJ1-1; TRBD1 matches 7 bases. There are 17 residues in the CDR3. J lost 0 bases, V lost 6 bases, and 13 bases had no gene match. Germline CDR1 KGHSH, CDR2 LQKENI. DNA for the CDR3: TGTGCCAGCTCTCCGTCCTCTTACAGGGGAATGAACACTGAAGCTTTCTTT. It translates to CASSPSSYRGMNTEAFF.

The rearrangement links TRBV29-1 to TRBJ1-3; tentatively, D is TRBD1 (5 bases). Trimming removed 6 bases at V and 4 bases at J, with 19 bases between. CDR3 size: 15 residues. The germline V gene has CDR1 SQVTM and CDR2 ANQGSEA. Here the CDR3 reads CSVGGTPGEGNTIYF. The CDR3, as DNA: TGCAGCGTCGGCGGGACCCCCGGAGAAGGAAACACCATATATTTT.

V is TRBV27 and J is TRBJ2-1; maybe TRBD1 (6 bases). Germline V gene lookup returns CDR1 MNHEY and CDR2 SMNVEV (reference sequence). Trimming pared 5 bases from V and 6 bases from J, leaving 23 bases between. The CDR3 totals 17 residues. The CDR3, as DNA: TGTGCCAGCAGTCCCACGACAGAAGGGGGAAACCTCAATGAGCAGTTCTTC. It codes for CASSPTTEGGNLNEQFF.

The chain employs TRBV29-1 and TRBJ2-7; weak D call: TRBD1 (6 bases). This CDR3 is built from 14 residues. Germline values: CDR1 SQVTM, CDR2 ANQGSEA. V lost 3 bases and J 1 base, leaving 13 bases between the germline ends. In DNA, the CDR3 is TGCAGCGTTGAGAGTGGCAGGGGATCCTACGAGCAGTACTTC. Amino acids: CSVESGRGSYEQYF.

The chain combines TRBV5-1 with TRBJ1-2, with D possibly being TRBD1 (6 bases). There are 15 residues in the CDR3. With 4 bases removed from V and 3 bases from J, the gap between germline ends came to 16 bases. Germline V gene sequence: CDR1 SGHRS, CDR2 YFSETQ. The CDR3 region has the DNA TGCGCCAGCAGCCCGGAGGGGGGGCCCGACTATGGCTACACCTTC. Amino acid sequence: CASSPEGGPDYGYTF.

This chain joins TRBV19 and TRBJ1-1, with TRBD1 as a possible D gene (5 bases). V lost 7 bases and J 11 bases, leaving 20 bases between the germline ends. The CDR3 sequence is 13 residues long. Germline values: CDR1 LNHDA, CDR2 SQIVND (reference sequence). In DNA, the CDR3 is TGTGCCAGTACCCGACCGGCGGGGCTGGGGGCTTTCTTT. It translates to CASTRPAGLGAFF.

This chain joins TRBV6-6 and TRBJ1-5; possible D gene TRBD1, 6 bases. CDR3 length: 14 amino acids. V lost 5 bases, J lost 3 bases, and 11 bases lay in between. Germline V gene lookup returns CDR1 MNHNY and CDR2 SVGAGI (reference sequence). The CDR3 sequence is CASSRQDANQPQHF. In DNA form, the CDR3 reads TGTGCCAGCAGTCGACAGGATGCCAATCAGCCCCAGCATTTT.

V is TRBV5-4 and J is TRBJ2-4, with 10 bases matching TRBD1. Looked up from germline, CDR1 is SGHNT and CDR2 is YYREEE (reference sequence). CDR3 size: 15 residues. Trimming at V came to 0 bases and at J to 8 bases, leaving 5 bases not matched to a gene. CDR3 bases: TGTGCCAGCAGCTTGGTGGGGACAGGGGCAGACATTCAGTACTTC. This encodes CASSLVGTGADIQYF. Filled out from reference TRBV5-4 and TRBJ2-4, the complete variable domain reads ETGVTQSPTHLIKTRGQQVTLRCSSQSGHNTVSWYQQALGQGPQFIFQYYREEENGRGNFPPRFSGLQFPNYSSELNVNALELDDSALYLCASSLVGTGADIQYFGAGTRLSVL.